This section outlines one T cell receptor beta chain sequence together with its context. Antigen unknown. The CDR3 contains 13 residues. Germline CDR1 reads SEHNR; CDR2 reads FQNEAQ (reference sequence). Trimming stripped 1 base from V and 1 base from J, with 5 bases between. This sample is drawn from a study of shared clonotypes between healthy human individuals. All of the donors resided in Nashville, Tennessee, and each was a Caucasian adult. TCRdb's copy holds only in-frame clones and misses some; the assay was immunoSEQ multiplex PCR. The sample lists some 1,600,000 clones, approximately 98% occurring once. Study-wide results and caveats: Naive subsets, compared against memory subsets, generally had larger estimated richness values.

The V call is TRBV7-9, the J call TRBJ2-7; D remains ambiguous. Sequences were obtained from naive CD4+ T cells sorted from blood. Subset in this sample: CD45RA+ positively selected. The receptor was isolated from a man aged 30-40 years in good health. The CDR3 DNA reads TGTGCCAGCAGCTTAGTGAGATCCTACGAGCAGTACTTC. Encoded protein: CASSLVRSYEQYF. Full variable domain (remainder filled in from reference TRBV7-9 and TRBJ2-7): DTGVSQNPRHKITKRGQNVTFRCDPISEHNRLYWYRQTLGQGPEFLTYFQNEAQLEKSRLLSDRFSAERPKGSFSTLEIQRTEQGDSAMYLCASSLVRSYEQYFGPGTRLTVT.